The table lists the clone carrying this T cell receptor beta chain with a few counts. What it recognizes is unknown. As TCR cDNA was made by 5'RACE template switching, a universal primer site and UMIs were added. MiXCR, run by TCRdb on the 5' RACE reads, gives a single entry per CDR3 protein. This table has about 260,000 distinct CDR3 sequences, 10% to 15% appearing once. The data stem from a study of T cells after yellow fever vaccination. Study background: Fractions with few cells were prepared using SMART-Seq v4 Ultra Low Input.

Study-wide results and caveats: Clonotypes found in both CD4 and CD8 compartments made up a small share. Booster sampling recovered most clones from primary vaccination (about 97% CD4, around 88% CD8).

This CDR3 spans 17 amino acids. V was pared by 0 bases and J by 5 bases, with 9 bases of the junction left unmatched. Per the germline V gene, CDR1 is DFQATT and CDR2 is SNEGSKA (reference sequence). The TCR originated in a man aged 25 to 40 who received the YFV17D yellow fever vaccine. Material: CD4+ T cells sorted from PBMCs, obtained 45 days after the yellow fever booster vaccination. The rearrangement uses TRBV20-1 and TRBJ2-1, with TRBD2 identical over 11 bases. CDR3 bases: TGCAGTGCTAGAGATCCGTTAGCGGGAGGGTTCGACAATGAGCAGTTCTTC. Translation: CSARDPLAGGFDNEQFF.